Presented here are 14 T cell receptor beta chains from one specimen sequenced in a study of OX40 agonist ivuxolimab in advanced cancers. Sequenced by immunoSEQ multiplex PCR; TCRdb stores in-frame clones only, minus some. The sample consists of some 98,000 clones, around 87% of them appearing once. Sample: CD4+ or CD8+ T cells sorted from blood, taken in a trial of the OX40 agonist ivuxolimab. These TCRs come from an adult with an advanced solid tumor such as melanoma, head and neck, liver or kidney cancer.

The chain has TRBV10-3 and TRBJ2-3; no firm D call. Germline CDR1 is ENHRY and CDR2 is SYGVKD. CDR3 size: 14 residues. The V end was cut by 6 bases, the J end by 0 bases, with 10 bases between. CDR3 loop: CAIRGSASTDTQYF. In nucleotides, the CDR3 is TGTGCCATCAGAGGGTCTGCTAGCACAGATACGCAGTATTTT.

V is TRBV7-9 and J is TRBJ1-1, with 10 bases that match TRBD1. Germline V lookup: CDR1 SEHNR, CDR2 FQNEAQ (reference sequence). This CDR3 has 13 amino acids. The junction had 9 bases not matched to a gene; V was cut back by 7 bases and J by 10 bases. CDR3 sequence (DNA): TGTGCCAGCATAGACAGGGGGCTAATCGGAGCTTTCTTT. Translated: CASIDRGLIGAFF.

This chain joins TRBV5-1 and TRBJ1-1; D unclear. Germline values: CDR1 SGHRS, CDR2 YFSETQ. This CDR3 contains 16 residues. Trimming shortened V by 4 bases and J by 1 base, and 17 bases separated the two germline ends. CDR3 in amino acids: CASSPTPHNPNTEAFF. CDR3 nucleotide sequence: TGCGCCAGCAGCCCCACTCCGCACAACCCGAACACTGAAGCTTTCTTT.

The rearrangement joins TRBV4-1 to TRBJ2-2; no reliable D call. The V end was cut by 4 bases, the J end by 6 bases, with 6 bases between. Looked up from germline, CDR1 is MGHRA and CDR2 is YSYEKL. CDR3 size: 12 residues. The DNA for the CDR3 is TGCGCCAGCAGCCTCCCATCCGGGGAGCTGTTTTTT. This codes for CASSLPSGELFF.

The chain has TRBV11-2 and TRBJ2-7; no firm D call. The ends were cut back, 1 base at V and 4 bases at J, with 11 bases in the middle. The V gene's germline CDR1 is SGHAT and CDR2 FQNNGV. This CDR3 contains 14 residues. This chain's CDR3 is CASSLVAAGYEQYF. CDR3 in DNA: TGTGCCAGCAGCTTAGTGGCTGCCGGGTACGAGCAGTACTTC.

The V call is TRBV5-1, the J call TRBJ1-4; the match to TRBD1 covers 7 bases. Trimming cost V 6 bases and J 1 base; bases outside gene matches: 6. The CDR3 is made up of 15 amino acids. Germline V gives CDR1 SGHRS, CDR2 YFSETQ. CDR3 DNA sequence: TGCGCCAGCAAGGGGGCAGGGATAACTAATGAAAAACTGTTTTTT. Translated: CASKGAGITNEKLFF.

The chain employs TRBV19 and TRBJ1-5, with D unresolved. There are 16 residues in the CDR3. Germline V gene sequence: CDR1 LNHDA, CDR2 SQIVND (reference sequence). With 3 bases removed from V and 2 bases from J, the gap between germline ends came to 14 bases. Here the CDR3 DNA reads TGTGCCAGTAGTATTATAGCACCCTGGGGCAATCAGCCCCAGCATTTT. Its protein is CASSIIAPWGNQPQHF.

Regarding this clone: This same CDR3 is encoded by further DNA sequences in the sample. The V call is TRBV6-6, the J call TRBJ2-3, with D perhaps TRBD2 (6 bases). CDR1 is MNHNY and CDR2 is SVGAGI in the germline V gene (reference sequence). This CDR3 has 14 amino acids. Trimming removed 6 bases from V and 0 bases from J, with 10 bases in between. The CDR3 DNA sequence: TGTGCCAGCAGGGAGGGACCGAGCACAGATACGCAGTATTTT. It specifies CASREGPSTDTQYF.

The genes are TRBV4-1 and TRBJ1-5; D unresolved. Germline V gives CDR1 MGHRA, CDR2 YSYEKL. The V gene lost 1 base and the J gene lost 2 bases, with 9 bases spanning the gap. The CDR3 totals 15 residues. The CDR3 reads CASSQASGGNQPQHF. The CDR3 bases are TGCGCCAGCAGCCAAGCTAGTGGGGGCAATCAGCCCCAGCATTTT.

The chain couples TRBV7-2 to TRBJ2-2; 8 bases line up with TRBD2. The J segment lost 5 bases and the V segment lost 5 bases, leaving 7 bases of the junction unmatched. The V gene's germline CDR1 is SGHTA and CDR2 FQGNSA. The CDR3 contains 15 residues. The CDR3 here is CASSRGGLGTGELFF. CDR3 in DNA: TGTGCCAGCAGCCGGGGGGGCCTAGGAACCGGGGAGCTGTTTTTT.

The chain uses TRBV6-1 and TRBJ2-1, with a weak D call TRBD2 (7 bases). CDR1 and CDR2 from the germline V gene are MNHNS and SASEGT. The V and J ends lost 2 bases and 8 bases respectively, with 22 bases between them. The CDR3 covers 17 residues. The CDR3 reads CASSEKGGRISWDEQFF. The CDR3 coding sequence is TGTGCCAGCAGTGAAAAGGGGGGGCGCATAAGTTGGGATGAGCAGTTCTTC.

The chain joins TRBV7-6 to TRBJ2-1, with TRBD2 identical over 11 bases. J lost 5 bases, V lost 2 bases, and 11 bases had no gene match. Germline V gives CDR1 SGHVS, CDR2 FNYEAQ. The CDR3 totals 18 residues. The DNA of the CDR3 is TGTGCCAGCAGCTTACGGACCGCTAGCGGGGGGACCCACAATGAGCAGTTCTTC. Protein product: CASSLRTASGGTHNEQFF.

V gene TRBV7-2 combines with J gene TRBJ1-2; D is unresolved. Germline lookup yields CDR1 SGHTA and CDR2 FQGNSA. Trimming cost V 5 bases and J 8 bases, with 18 bases left between them. The CDR3 is 14 residues long. The chain's CDR3 is CASSLPDGPFGYTF. The CDR3 DNA is TGTGCCAGCAGCCTCCCGGACGGGCCCTTCGGCTACACCTTC.

The J gene is TRBJ2-2, the V gene TRBV5-1, with 9 positions matching TRBD2. CDR1 SGHRS and CDR2 YFSETQ come from the germline V gene. The CDR3 consists of 16 residues. V gave up 4 bases and J gave up 5 bases; unmatched junction bases: 9. The CDR3 nucleotides are TGCGCCAGCAGCCCCAGCGGGGGGCAGTATACCGGGGAGCTGTTTTTT. Translated, it gives CASSPSGGQYTGELFF.